This T cell receptor beta chain was observed in a study of blood T cell repertoires in COVID-19. In the study's own analysis: Scientists estimated how many nucleated cells there were by amplifying reference gene primers. The method was immunoSEQ multiplex PCR; TCRdb's version includes in-frame clones alone and lacks a portion of them. V and J calls plus clone size are reproduced from that table; the DNA served to infer D and trimming. The sample includes about 300,000 clones, roughly 88% of them seen just once. The CDR3 has 15 residues. Germline CDR1 is LGHNA and CDR2 is YSLEER. The ends lost 4 bases at V and 8 bases at J; junction bases unmatched: 9.

The chain recombines TRBV4-3 with TRBJ2-1, with 9 bases aligning to TRBD1. The receptor's source is a woman aged 45-65 years with acute or convalescent COVID-19. Material: peripheral blood. In DNA, the CDR3 is TGCGCCAGCAGCCTAGGGACAGGGAGAAGGGATGAGCAGTTCTTC. Amino acids: CASSLGTGRRDEQFF.